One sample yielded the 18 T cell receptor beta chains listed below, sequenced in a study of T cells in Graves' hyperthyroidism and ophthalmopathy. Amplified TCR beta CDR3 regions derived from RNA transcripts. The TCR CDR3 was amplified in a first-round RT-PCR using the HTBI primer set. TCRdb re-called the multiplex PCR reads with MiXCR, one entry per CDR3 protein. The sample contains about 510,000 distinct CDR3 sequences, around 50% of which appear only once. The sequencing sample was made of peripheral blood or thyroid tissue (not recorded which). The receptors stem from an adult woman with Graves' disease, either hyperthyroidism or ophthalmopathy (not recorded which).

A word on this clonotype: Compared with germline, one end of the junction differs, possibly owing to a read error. The CDR3 nucleotides are TGCGCCAGCAGCTTCCGGGACAGTCGCTACACCTTC. This codes for CASSFRDSRYTF. The chain has TRBV5-6 and TRBJ1-2; TRBD1 aligns across 7 bases. There are 12 residues in the CDR3. Germline CDR1 reads SGHDT; CDR2 reads YYEEEE.

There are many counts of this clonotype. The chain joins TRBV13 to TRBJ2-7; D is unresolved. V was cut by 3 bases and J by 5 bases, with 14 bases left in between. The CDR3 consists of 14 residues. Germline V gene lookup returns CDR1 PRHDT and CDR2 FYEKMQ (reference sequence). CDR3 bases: TGTGCCAGCAGCTTGAGGCTCTACGACGACGAGCAGTACTTC. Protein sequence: CASSLRLYDDEQYF. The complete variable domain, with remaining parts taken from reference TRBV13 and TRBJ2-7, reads AAGVIQSPRHLIKEKRETATLKCYPIPRHDTVYWYQQGPGQDPQFLISFYEKMQSDKGSIPDRFSAQQFSDYHSELNMSSLELGDSALYFCASSLRLYDDEQYFGPGTRLTVT.

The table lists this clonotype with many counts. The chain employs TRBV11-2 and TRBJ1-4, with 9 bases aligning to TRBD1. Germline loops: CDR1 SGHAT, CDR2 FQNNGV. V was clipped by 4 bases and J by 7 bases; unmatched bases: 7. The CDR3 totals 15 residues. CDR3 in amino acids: CASSSRQGETEKLFF. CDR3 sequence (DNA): TGTGCCAGCAGCTCCCGACAGGGGGAGACTGAAAAACTGTTTTTT.

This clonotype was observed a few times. CDR3 loop: CASSGDRWGYEQYF. In DNA, the CDR3 is TGCGCCAGCAGCGGGGACAGATGGGGCTACGAGCAGTACTTC. The chain uses TRBV5-1 and TRBJ2-7; TRBD1 aligns across 7 bases. V shed 4 bases, J shed 3 bases, and the junction held 7 bases outside the gene matches. Germline CDR1 is SGHRS and CDR2 is YFSETQ. This CDR3 contains 14 residues.

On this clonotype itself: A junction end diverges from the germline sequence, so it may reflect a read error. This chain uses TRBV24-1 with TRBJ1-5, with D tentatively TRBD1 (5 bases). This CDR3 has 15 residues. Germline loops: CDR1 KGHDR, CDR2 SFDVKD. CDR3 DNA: TGTGCCAGCAGTGCGGTAGGGGTAAGGCATCAGCCCCAGCATTTT. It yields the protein CASSAVGVRHQPQHF.

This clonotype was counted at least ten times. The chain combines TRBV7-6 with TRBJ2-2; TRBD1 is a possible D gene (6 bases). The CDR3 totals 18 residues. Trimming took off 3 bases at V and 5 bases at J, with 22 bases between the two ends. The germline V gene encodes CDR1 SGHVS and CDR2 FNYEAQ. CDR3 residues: CASSFNPLGGAVTGELFF. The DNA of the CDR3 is TGTGCCAGCAGCTTTAATCCCTTAGGGGGAGCGGTTACCGGGGAGCTGTTTTTT.

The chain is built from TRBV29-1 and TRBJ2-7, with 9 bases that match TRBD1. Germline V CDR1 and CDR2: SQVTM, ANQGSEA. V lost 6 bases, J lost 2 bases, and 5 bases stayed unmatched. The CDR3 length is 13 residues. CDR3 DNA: TGCAGCGTCCCCGGGACAGGGACCTACGAGCAGTACTTC. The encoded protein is CSVPGTGTYEQYF.

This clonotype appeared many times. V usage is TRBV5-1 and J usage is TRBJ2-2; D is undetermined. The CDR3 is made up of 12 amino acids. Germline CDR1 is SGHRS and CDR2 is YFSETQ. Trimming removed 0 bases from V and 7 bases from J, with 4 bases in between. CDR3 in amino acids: CASSLGNGELFF. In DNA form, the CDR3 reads TGCGCCAGCAGCTTGGGTAACGGGGAGCTGTTTTTT.

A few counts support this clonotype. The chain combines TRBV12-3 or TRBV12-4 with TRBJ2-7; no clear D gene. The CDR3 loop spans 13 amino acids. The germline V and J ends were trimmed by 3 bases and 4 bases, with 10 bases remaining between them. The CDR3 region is CASSLIQRYEQYF. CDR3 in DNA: TGTGCCAGCAGTTTGATTCAAAGATACGAGCAGTACTTC.

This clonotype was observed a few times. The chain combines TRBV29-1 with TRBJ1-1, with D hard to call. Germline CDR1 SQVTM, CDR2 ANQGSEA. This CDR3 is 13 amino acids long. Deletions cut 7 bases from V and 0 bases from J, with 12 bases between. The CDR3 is CSAKKDMNTEAFF. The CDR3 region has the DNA TGCAGCGCCAAAAAAGACATGAACACTGAAGCTTTCTTT.

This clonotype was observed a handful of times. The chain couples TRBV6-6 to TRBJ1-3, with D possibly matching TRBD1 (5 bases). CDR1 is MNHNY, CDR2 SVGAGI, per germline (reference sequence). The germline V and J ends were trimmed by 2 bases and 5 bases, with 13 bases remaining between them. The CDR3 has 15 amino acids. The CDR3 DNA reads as TGTGCCAGCAGTTACGGGACGGCAGAACGAAACACCATATATTTT. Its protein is CASSYGTAERNTIYF.

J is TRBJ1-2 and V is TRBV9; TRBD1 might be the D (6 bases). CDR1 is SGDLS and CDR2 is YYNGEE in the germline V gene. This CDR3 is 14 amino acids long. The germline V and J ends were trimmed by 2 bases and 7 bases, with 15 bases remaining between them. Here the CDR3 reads CASSVSQGDFGYTF. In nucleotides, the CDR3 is TGTGCCAGCAGCGTGTCACAGGGCGACTTTGGCTACACCTTC.

CDR3 nucleotide sequence: TGCAGCTTAGGTCCGGGACGCAAGTATGGCTACACCTTC. It encodes CSLGPGRKYGYTF. The V call is TRBV29-1, the J call TRBJ1-2, with D tentatively TRBD1 (5 bases). CDR3 length: 13 amino acids. Germline V lookup: CDR1 SQVTM, CDR2 ANQGSEA. The V and J ends lost 8 bases and 5 bases respectively, with 18 bases between them.

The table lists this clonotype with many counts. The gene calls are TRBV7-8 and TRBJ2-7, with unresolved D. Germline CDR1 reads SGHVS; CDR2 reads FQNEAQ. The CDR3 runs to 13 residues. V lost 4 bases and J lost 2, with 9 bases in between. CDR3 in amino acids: CASSSTGPYEQYF. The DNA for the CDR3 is TGTGCCAGCAGCTCCACCGGTCCCTACGAGCAGTACTTC.

This CDR3 reads CASSSLAGGGYTF. The DNA of the CDR3 is TGTGCCAGCAGCTCACTGGCGGGTGGTGGCTACACCTTC. V gene TRBV5-6 combines with J gene TRBJ1-2; no definite D call. This CDR3 has 13 amino acids. V was trimmed by 3 bases and J by 7 bases, leaving 13 bases between them. The germline V gene has CDR1 SGHDT and CDR2 YYEEEE.

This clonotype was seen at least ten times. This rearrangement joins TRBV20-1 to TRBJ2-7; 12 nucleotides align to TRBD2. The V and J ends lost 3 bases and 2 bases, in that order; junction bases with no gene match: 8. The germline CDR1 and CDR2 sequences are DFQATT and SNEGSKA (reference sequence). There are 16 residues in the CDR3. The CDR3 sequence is CSASGGRTSGTYEQYF. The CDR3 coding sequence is TGCAGTGCTAGCGGAGGGAGGACTAGCGGGACCTACGAGCAGTACTTC.

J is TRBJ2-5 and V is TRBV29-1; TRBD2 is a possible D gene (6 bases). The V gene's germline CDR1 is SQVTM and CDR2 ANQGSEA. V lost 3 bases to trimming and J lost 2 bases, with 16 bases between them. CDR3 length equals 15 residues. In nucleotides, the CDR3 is TGCAGCGTTGACTCCTGGGAGGCGGGGCAAGAGACCCAGTACTTC. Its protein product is CSVDSWEAGQETQYF. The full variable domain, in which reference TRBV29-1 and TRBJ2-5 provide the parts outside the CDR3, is SAVISQKPSRDICQRGTSLTIQCQVDSQVTMMFWYRQQPGQSLTLIATANQGSEATYESGFVIDKFPISRPNLTFSTLTVSNMSPEDSSIYLCSVDSWEAGQETQYFGPGTRLLVL.

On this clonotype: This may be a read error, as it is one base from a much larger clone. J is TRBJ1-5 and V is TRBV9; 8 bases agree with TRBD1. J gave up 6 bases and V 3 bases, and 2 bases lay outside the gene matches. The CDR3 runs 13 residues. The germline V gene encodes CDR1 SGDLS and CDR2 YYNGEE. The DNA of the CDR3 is TGTGCCAGCAGCGCAGGGGGCACTCAGCCCCAGCATTTT. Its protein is CASSAGGTQPQHF.